This is a list of T cell receptor beta chains from one sample in a study of human T cells and chemical hapten exposure. In TCRdb, the RACE reads were re-called with MiXCR into one record per CDR3 protein. In the table there are roughly 38,000 distinct CDR3 sequences, 7.5% to 8% of which are singletons. Specimen: whole blood, collected in connection with sensitization to the hapten diphenylcyclopropenone (DPC). The receptors originated from a woman between 50 and 59 years old with alopecia areata. Some clones in this sample may be carry-over from other donors' samples. Both conserved end residues are part of each CDR3. A D gene is named only where the DNA matches it firmly. Size is stated for part of the rows, as once, few or many counts, or as a class when the clone is expanded.

DNA	CDR3	size	J	D	V
TGCAGCGTTGGAGGGACAGGGTCGCCTTTCTTT	CSVGGTGSPFF	many	TRBJ1-1	TRBD1	TRBV29-1
TGTGCCAGCAGTTTTTCACGTACCTACGAGCAGTACTTC	CASSFSRTYEQYF	few	TRBJ2-7	-	TRBV12-3/TRBV12-4
TGTGCCTGGACTGGGGGTGGGTCCTACAATGAGCAGTTCTTC	CAWTGGGSYNEQFF	-	TRBJ2-1	-	TRBV30
TGCAGCGCCGGGGGCCAGTGGCAGTTCTTC	CSAGGQWQFF	few	TRBJ2-1	-	TRBV29-1
TGTGCCAGCAGCCCCGGGACAGGGGGTATCTACGAGCAGTACTTC	CASSPGTGGIYEQYF	few	TRBJ2-7	TRBD1	TRBV11-3
TGTGCCAGCAGCTTAGTTGGGCAAAGAGGCGAGCAGTACTTC	CASSLVGQRGEQYF	many	TRBJ2-7	-	TRBV7-8
TGTGCCAGCAGCAATGGAGCCGTAAGGCAGTATTTT	CASSNGAVRQYF	many	TRBJ2-3	-	TRBV7-3
TGCGCCAGCAGCGCGAGGACAGGGAACACTGAAGCTTTCTTT	CASSARTGNTEAFF	many	TRBJ1-1	TRBD1	TRBV5-1
TGTGCCAGCAACCCCGAGACGAGGGAAGCTTTCTTT	CASNPETREAFF	few	TRBJ1-1	-	TRBV6-1
TGTGCCAGCAGCTTAAGCGCCTGGGCAGGGCCGACCGGGGAGCTGTTTTTT	CASSLSAWAGPTGELFF	-	TRBJ2-2	-	TRBV7-9
TGCGCCAGCAGCCGAGGGGACGGCACAGATACGCAGTATTTT	CASSRGDGTDTQYF	few	TRBJ2-3	-	TRBV5-1
TGCAGTGCCATAGGGACTAGCAGATACAATGAGCAGTTCTTC	CSAIGTSRYNEQFF	-	TRBJ2-1	TRBD2	TRBV20-1
TGTGCCAGCAGAGCGGGAGCCGCGGACACCGGGGAGCTGTTTTTT	CASRAGAADTGELFF	many	TRBJ2-2	TRBD2	TRBV5-4
TGTGCCAGCAGCTCCGGGACAGCTCACACAGATACGCAGTATTTT	CASSSGTAHTDTQYF	many	TRBJ2-3	TRBD1	TRBV7-8
TGCAGTGCTAGCAGGCGGGAGGGCCGGAGGAATACGCAGTATTTT	CSASRREGRRNTQYF	few	TRBJ2-3	TRBD2	TRBV20-1
TGCAGTGCTAGAGATCGTAGGACAGGGGACGAGCAGTACTTC	CSARDRRTGDEQYF	-	TRBJ2-7	TRBD1	TRBV20-1
TGCAGCGTTGAAGATTTTACGGGACTAGCGGGTTTCAATGAGCAGTTCTTC	CSVEDFTGLAGFNEQFF	many	TRBJ2-1	TRBD2	TRBV29-1
TGTGCCAGCAGTTTAGCGAAGGGGACAGCCTTCTCCTACGAGCAGTACTTC	CASSLAKGTAFSYEQYF	many	TRBJ2-7	TRBD1	TRBV12-3/TRBV12-4